The entry below gives a single T cell receptor (beta chain) sequence along with its context. This clonotype has just a few counts. Its cognate antigen has yet to be identified. No quality values exist for individual bases; no much larger clone is one base distant. Library preparation employed multiplex PCR. Sequencing was carried out with an Illumina HiSeq 4000. iRepertoire HTBI primers and Arm-PCR amplification of CDR3 regions were used to construct TCR beta libraries. Before sequencing, the PCR products underwent gel purification. The authors processed their data as follows. A total of 62 TRBV and under 15 TRBJ segments were identified across samples and were used for gene usage analysis of CDR3 amino acid clonotypes. COPE and FqMerger were used to merge the filtered high-quality paired reads into contigs. BLAST was used to align contigs to the IMGT TRBV, TRBD and TRBJ reference genes, and CDR3 was defined following IMGT. Any clonotype with a frequency above 0.1% was counted as a highly expanded clone. Shannon entropy served as the measure of repertoire diversity, while the Gini coefficient captured V-J evenness. Public clonotypes were defined as clonotypes shared by more than one individual. TCRdb reworked the public reads: Q25 trimming with fastp, MiXCR clone assembly, productive beta chains retained. A single entry per CDR3 protein holds the most common genes and DNA from its merged rows. The V and J calls shown here were made by TCRdb, not taken from the authors' results. Recorded for this sample are fewer than 450,000 distinct CDR3 sequences; 20% to 25% of them occurred a single time. The ten largest account for about 27% of the sample.

This sample was included in a study of regulatory T cells in long-lasting Graves disease listed by TCRdb under 2021. In the study overall: Persistent Graves' disease was defined as persistently positive TSH receptor autoantibodies together with antithyroid drug treatment for over 5 years. Persistent Graves' disease patients were compared with newly diagnosed Graves' disease patients by peripheral blood TCR sequencing and RNA sequencing. The study took place in China and was registered as a clinical trial. A total of roughly 35 samples underwent TCR sequencing: about 13 from persistent and roughly 20 from newly diagnosed Graves' disease patients. Persistent Graves' disease patients in the clinical cohort had taken antithyroid drugs for about 10.3 years on average. What the work shows at the level of the full study, not this receptor alone: Compared with newly diagnosed patients, patients with persistent Graves' disease had lower TCR Shannon entropy and fewer highly expanded clones, which suggests clonal expansion. The study examined only peripheral blood because the primary lesion, thyroid tissue, could not be accessed. The authors noted that the small sample size was a limitation that may lower accuracy. More public clonotypes were shared among persistent patients (about 2,800) than among newly diagnosed patients (roughly 1,000). Sequencing and analysis were restricted to the TCR beta chain.

The intended sense of this specimen's time point label: persistent/refractory GD, antithyroid drugs over 5 years with positive TRAb. RNA was extracted from PBMCs in TRIzol for both TCR sequencing and RNA sequencing. The diagnosis of Graves' disease followed American Thyroid Association guidelines. Recruitment of patients was carried out at an endocrinology department in Xi'an, China. Each patient gave approximately 10 milliliters of peripheral blood, collected in an EDTA anticoagulant tube. Ficoll Paque Plus density gradient separation was used to isolate PBMCs, and no additional T cell sorting was done. An Agilent 2100 Bioanalyzer and agarose gel were used to assess RNA quality, and a NanoDrop 2000 was used to measure RNA concentration. The TCR comes from a female donor with Graves disease. The input for sequencing was peripheral blood mononuclear cells (PBMCs), taken when the disease was refractory, from a patient treated with antithyroid drugs.

The CDR3 is CASSDRDTKPTYEQYF. The base sequence is TGTGCCAGCAGTGACCGGGACACCAAACCAACCTACGAGCAGTACTTC. The V and J segments used are TRBV6-1 and TRBJ2-7; the D region possibly corresponds to TRBD1 (6 bases align). CDR3 length: 16 amino acids, cysteine to phenylalanine. Here the CDR3 DNA is all that survives: 48 bases in frame from base 1. Trimming takes 3 bases from V and 2 bases from J, and the germline ends sit 17 bases apart. CDR1 is given as MNHNS and CDR2 as SASEGT, both from the germline V gene.